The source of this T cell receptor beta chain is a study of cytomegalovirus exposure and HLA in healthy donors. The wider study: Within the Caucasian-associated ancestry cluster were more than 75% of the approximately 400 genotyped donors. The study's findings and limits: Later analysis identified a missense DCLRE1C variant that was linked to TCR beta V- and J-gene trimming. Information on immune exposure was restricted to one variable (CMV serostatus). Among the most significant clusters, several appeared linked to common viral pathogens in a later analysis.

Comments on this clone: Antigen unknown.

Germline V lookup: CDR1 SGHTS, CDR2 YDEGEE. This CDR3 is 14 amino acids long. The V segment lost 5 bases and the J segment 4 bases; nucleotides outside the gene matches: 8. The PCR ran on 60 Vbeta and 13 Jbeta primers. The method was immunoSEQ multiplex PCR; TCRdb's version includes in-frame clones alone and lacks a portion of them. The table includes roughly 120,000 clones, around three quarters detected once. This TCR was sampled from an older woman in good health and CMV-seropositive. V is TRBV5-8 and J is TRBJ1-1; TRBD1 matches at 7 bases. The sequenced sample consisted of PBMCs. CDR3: CASSRQGKTTEAFF. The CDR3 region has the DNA TGTGCCAGCAGTCGACAGGGAAAGACCACTGAAGCTTTCTTT.